This T cell receptor beta chain originates from a study of T-cell reconstitution after alpha-beta-depleted transplantation in children. Unique molecular identifiers were incorporated into the prepared TCRbeta library. A single record per CDR3 protein comes from TCRdb applying MiXCR to the PCR reads. The table lists about 610,000 distinct CDR3 sequences, about 10% of them singletons. The CDR3 runs 16 residues. From germline, CDR1 is SGHTA and CDR2 FQGNSA. Trimming took off 3 bases at V and 1 base at J, with 14 bases between the two ends. This clonotype was counted between two and nine times. The clonotype was recovered from a human donor who donated a stem cell graft to a child with acute myeloid leukemia. This chain links TRBV7-2 with TRBJ2-3; perhaps TRBD1 as D (5 bases). The sequencing used PBMCs from the stem cell graft donor, collected from the stem cell graft. DNA for the CDR3: TGTGCCAGCAGCTTCTTAGTGGGGCAGGGCACAGATACGCAGTATTTT. Translating gives CASSFLVGQGTDTQYF.